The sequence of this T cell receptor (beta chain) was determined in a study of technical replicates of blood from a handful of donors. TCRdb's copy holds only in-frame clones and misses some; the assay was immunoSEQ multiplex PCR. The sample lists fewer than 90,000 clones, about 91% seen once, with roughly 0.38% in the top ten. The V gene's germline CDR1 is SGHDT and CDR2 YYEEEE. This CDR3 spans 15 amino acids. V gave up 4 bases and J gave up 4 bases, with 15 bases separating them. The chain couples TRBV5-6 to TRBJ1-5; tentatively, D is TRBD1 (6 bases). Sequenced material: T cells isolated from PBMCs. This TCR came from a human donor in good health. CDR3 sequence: CASSALQGHNQPQHF. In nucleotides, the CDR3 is TGTGCCAGCAGCGCCTTACAGGGCCATAATCAGCCCCAGCATTTT.